A selection of T cell receptor beta chains follows, all from one sample in a study of blood T cell repertoires in COVID-19. Clones were read by immunoSEQ multiplex PCR, and TCRdb kept only the in-frame ones, dropping some. The sample includes about 270,000 clones, around 90% of them seen just once. Sequenced material: peripheral blood. These TCRs come from a person aged 18 to 35 with COVID-19, enrolled during active disease. The CDR3 runs from the conserved cysteine through the conserved F or W. D genes are given only for firm matches. For some rows the clone size is stated as once, few or many, or as a class when expanded; others skip it.

>TRBV6-5|TRBJ1-2|-|-
TGTGCCAGCGGTTCGGGTTTCGGGGTCGGCTATGGCTACACCTTC
CASGSGFGVGYGYTF
>TRBV19|TRBJ1-2|TRBD1|-
TGTGCCAGTAGTTTGGGACAGGGGCAAGGCTACACCTTC
CASSLGQGQGYTF
>TRBV14|TRBJ1-2|-|-
TGTGCCAGCAGCCATTTGGCAGAGGTGAACTATGGCTACACCTTC
CASSHLAEVNYGYTF
>TRBV3-1/TRBV3-2|TRBJ2-1|-|-
TGTGCCAGCAGCCAAGATTCTTCTTCCTACAATGAGCAGTTCTTC
CASSQDSSSYNEQFF
>TRBV19|TRBJ2-7|TRBD2|-
TGTGCCAGTAGTACTCGGACTAGCGGGAGCGACGAGCAGTACTTC
CASSTRTSGSDEQYF
>TRBV6-4|TRBJ2-3|TRBD2|few
TGTGCCAGCAGTGAACTAGCGGGAGCAGATACGCAGTATTTT
CASSELAGADTQYF
>TRBV5-1|TRBJ1-2|TRBD1|-
TGCGCCAGCAGCCCCTCACAGGGGGCTGCTAACTATGGCTACACCTTC
CASSPSQGAANYGYTF
>TRBV4-1|TRBJ1-6|-|-
TGCGCCAGCAGCCAAGATGGGAGGGGCCCCTATAATTCACCCCTCCACTTT
CASSQDGRGPYNSPLHF
>TRBV7-3|TRBJ2-1|-|-
TGTGCCAGCAGCTTAGGTCGGGATAATGAGCAGTTCTTC
CASSLGRDNEQFF
>TRBV29-1|TRBJ2-3|-|-
TGCAGCGTTGGGGGAGTAATTACAGATACGCAGTATTTT
CSVGGVITDTQYF